This T cell receptor beta chain stems from a study of shared clonotypes between healthy human individuals. Germline-derived CDR1 and CDR2 are SGHRS and YFSETQ. The CDR3 covers 15 residues. V gave up 0 bases and J gave up 9 bases; unmatched junction bases: 9. Here immunoSEQ multiplex PCR was the method, and the copy in TCRdb shows in-frame clones only, minus some. The sample lists over a million clones, roughly 97% occurring once. The TCR originated in a man in his thirties or forties in good health. The chain links TRBV5-1 to TRBJ2-5; TRBD2 matches 9 bases. Sequencing input: naive CD4+ T cells sorted from blood. As for subset: CD45RA+ positively selected. The CDR3 nucleotides read TGCGCCAGCAGCTTGGGGGCGGGAGGGCCACTGCCCCAGTACTTC. It encodes CASSLGAGGPLPQYF.